This T cell receptor beta chain is from a study of blood T cells in healthy people across ages. Findings and caveats of the study: Per-million-T-cell TCR beta diversity fell roughly linearly with age. Higher naive T cell percentage went strongly together with higher TCR beta diversity.

Through a sample-barcoded 5' primer and a J-beta primer mix, a second PCR was run for 7 to 11 cycles. MiXCR, applied by TCRdb to the 5' RACE reads, yields one record per CDR3 protein. The sample includes under 800,000 distinct CDR3 sequences, roughly 21% of them seen just once. This clonotype was seen a handful of times. Its antigen is unidentified. The sequenced material came from blood. The clonotype was recovered from a man in his 70s in good health.

This CDR3 reads CSARDLLATETQYF. In DNA form, the CDR3 reads TGCAGTGCTAGAGATCTTTTAGCAACGGAGACCCAGTACTTC. The chain has TRBV20-1 and TRBJ2-5; no clear D. This CDR3 comprises 14 residues. V was clipped by 0 bases and J by 5 bases, with 13 bases between them. CDR1 DFQATT and CDR2 SNEGSKA come from the germline V gene (reference sequence).